These 22 T cell receptor beta chains share one sample of origin, sequenced in a study of T cell responses to AZD1222 COVID-19 vaccine. Method: immunoSEQ multiplex PCR; TCRdb's copy keeps in-frame clones and lacks some. The table has 210,000 or so clones, about 92% seen once; the top ten hold about 1%. The sequenced sample was peripheral blood, obtained on day 0 of MenACWY control vaccination. These receptors all come from an adult in good health.

The gene calls are TRBV18 and TRBJ2-2, with TRBD2 as a possible D gene (5 bases). This CDR3 contains 15 residues. The V end was cut by 3 bases, the J end by 6 bases, with 14 bases between. Germline CDR1 and CDR2: KGHSH and LQKENI. The CDR3 loop is CASSPPSLKSGELFF. CDR3 DNA: TGTGCCAGCTCACCGCCTAGCCTAAAATCCGGGGAGCTGTTTTTT.

The chain combines TRBV3-1 (or the pseudogene TRBV3-2) with TRBJ1-1, with D uncertain. This CDR3 spans 14 amino acids. Trimming stripped 1 base from V and 9 bases from J, with 15 bases between. Germline V gene lookup returns CDR1 LGHDT and CDR2 YNNKEL (reference sequence). The CDR3 DNA follows: TGTGCCAGCAGCCAAGCTACCTTAGGAGTGAAAGCTTTCTTT. Translating it yields CASSQATLGVKAFF.

Regarding this clone: The sample holds other DNA sequences that translate to the same CDR3. V is TRBV7-9 and J is TRBJ2-5; 10 bases are a match to TRBD1. This CDR3 has 16 amino acids. From germline, CDR1 is SEHNR and CDR2 FQNEAQ (reference sequence). J lost 1 base, V lost 1 base, and 3 bases had no gene match. The CDR3 region has the DNA TGTGCCAGCAGCTTAGGCGACAGGGGGCTCCAAGAGACCCAGTACTTC. It translates to CASSLGDRGLQETQYF.

The sample holds a few counts of this clone. V is TRBV7-2 and J is TRBJ1-2, with a possible D match to TRBD1 (6 bases). V lost 5 bases and J lost 3, with 19 bases in between. CDR3 length equals 16 residues. Per the germline V gene, CDR1 is SGHTA and CDR2 is FQGNSA. CDR3 amino acids: CASSPGGGRADYGYTF. For the CDR3, the DNA is TGTGCCAGCAGCCCCGGGGGGGGCAGGGCGGACTATGGCTACACCTTC.

J is TRBJ2-3 and V is TRBV18, with D possibly TRBD1 on 6 matching bases. This CDR3 spans 14 amino acids. V was trimmed by 3 bases and J by 1 base, leaving 8 bases between them. Germline assignment: CDR1 KGHSH and CDR2 LQKENI. The CDR3 DNA reads as TGTGCCAGCTCACCCGGACAGCGCACAGATACGCAGTATTTT. Translating it yields CASSPGQRTDTQYF. Supplemented by reference TRBV18 and TRBJ2-3, the full variable domain reads NAGVMQNPRHLVRRRGQEARLRCSPMKGHSHVYWYRQLPEEGLKFMVYLQKENIIDESGMPKERFSAEFPKEGPSILRIQQVVRGDSAAYFCASSPGQRTDTQYFGPGTRLTVL.

This chain joins TRBV27 and TRBJ1-1; D might be TRBD1 (6 bases). Germline CDR1 and CDR2: MNHEY and SMNVEV (reference sequence). The ends were cut back, 5 bases at V and 1 base at J, with 11 bases in the middle. This CDR3 contains 14 residues. Here the CDR3 DNA reads TGTGCCAGCAGTCCCGAGACAGGGAACACTGAAGCTTTCTTT. It codes for CASSPETGNTEAFF.

This chain's CDR3 is CASSAAGVSNEKLFF. DNA for the CDR3: TGTGCCAGCAGCGCCGCGGGGGTGTCTAATGAAAAACTGTTTTTT. The chain couples TRBV7-2 to TRBJ1-4, with a possible D match to TRBD1 (5 bases). This CDR3 spans 15 amino acids. Trimming removed 5 bases at V and 3 bases at J, with 13 bases between. From germline, CDR1 is SGHTA and CDR2 FQGNSA.

The rearrangement links TRBV30 to TRBJ1-1; perhaps TRBD1 as D (5 bases). V lost 3 bases and J lost 0, with 8 bases in between. Germline V CDR1 and CDR2: GTSNPN, SVGIG (reference sequence). The CDR3 has 13 residues. CDR3 bases: TGTGCCTGGAGGGACACCTTGAACACTGAAGCTTTCTTT. Protein product: CAWRDTLNTEAFF.

J is TRBJ1-5 and V is TRBV27, with 7 bases lining up with TRBD1. The V gene end was trimmed by 6 bases and the J gene end by 3 bases; junction bases not matched to a gene: 5. This CDR3 contains 14 residues. The germline V gene has CDR1 MNHEY and CDR2 SMNVEV (reference sequence). CDR3 nucleotide sequence: TGTGCCAGCAGGGGGACAGCTCACAATCAGCCCCAGCATTTT. This gives the protein CASRGTAHNQPQHF.

V and J are TRBV30 and TRBJ1-2; D may be TRBD1 (6 bases). The CDR3 totals 14 residues. Germline loops: CDR1 GTSNPN, CDR2 SVGIG (reference sequence). The V end was cut by 2 bases, the J end by 2 bases, with 12 bases between. CDR3 protein: CAWSPGGGNYGYTF. The CDR3 DNA reads TGTGCCTGGAGTCCTGGGGGCGGGAACTATGGCTACACCTTC. Complete variable domain (other parts from reference TRBV30 and TRBJ1-2): SQTIHQWPATLVQPVGSPLSLECTVEGTSNPNLYWYRQAAGRGLQLLFYSVGIGQISSEVPQNLSASRPQDRQFILSSKKLLLSDSGFYLCAWSPGGGNYGYTFGSGTRLTVV.

V and J are TRBV2 and TRBJ1-5; possible D gene TRBD1, 6 bases. Germline V lookup: CDR1 SNHLY, CDR2 FYNNEI. Trimming took 6 bases from V and 2 from J, leaving 14 bases between them. The CDR3 runs 15 residues. The CDR3 spells CASSQGLGGNQPQHF. The DNA of the CDR3 is TGTGCCAGCAGCCAGGGGTTGGGGGGCAATCAGCCCCAGCATTTT.

A word on this clone: Other DNA sequences within the sample encode an identical CDR3. This chain uses TRBV5-6 with TRBJ1-2; D perhaps matches TRBD1 (5 bases). CDR1 SGHDT and CDR2 YYEEEE come from the germline V gene. CDR3 length: 13 amino acids. The V end was cut by 4 bases, the J end by 6 bases, with 13 bases between. The CDR3 DNA is TGTGCCAGCAGCCTCCGCCAGGGCGATGGCTACACCTTC. Amino acids: CASSLRQGDGYTF.

The chain is built from TRBV10-3 and TRBJ1-1; D remains unclear. CDR3 length: 12 amino acids. V was shortened by 2 bases and J by 8 bases, with 9 bases between the two germline ends. CDR1 ENHRY and CDR2 SYGVKD come from the germline V gene. The CDR3 protein is CAISENPREAFF. The CDR3, as DNA: TGTGCCATCAGTGAGAATCCGAGAGAAGCTTTCTTT.

The chain combines TRBV6-5 with TRBJ1-4; D gene uncertain. This CDR3 is built from 13 residues. Germline CDR1 and CDR2: MNHEY and SVGAGI. V was pared by 6 bases and J by 2 bases, with 7 bases between. CDR3 sequence (DNA): TGTGCCAGCAGCAAAGGGACTAATGAAAAACTGTTTTTT. It specifies CASSKGTNEKLFF.

Only one count was recorded for this clone. The V and J genes are TRBV7-5 and TRBJ1-2. TRBV7-5 is a pseudogene locus. CDR3 length: 12 amino acids. The DNA for the CDR3 is TGTGCCAGAAGCGTACAGGGAGGAGGCTACACCTTC. Protein: CARSVQGGGYTF.

The V gene is TRBV30, the J gene TRBJ1-6; 7 bases fit TRBD1. The J segment lost 9 bases and the V segment lost 0 bases, leaving 14 bases of the junction unmatched. The germline CDR1 and CDR2 sequences are GTSNPN and SVGIG (reference sequence). This CDR3 comprises 17 residues. The DNA for the CDR3 is TGTGCCTGGAGTGTACCACAGGGGTTGGGTAGTGGTTCACCCCTCCACTTT. Protein: CAWSVPQGLGSGSPLHF.

The chain links TRBV7-2 to TRBJ1-5; D is unclear. Germline assignment: CDR1 SGHTA and CDR2 FQGNSA. The CDR3 spans 14 residues. Trimming shortened V by 3 bases and J by 3 bases, and 9 bases separated the two germline ends. CDR3 DNA sequence: TGTGCCAGCAGCTTGCGGGCCCCCAATCAGCCCCAGCATTTT. Translation gives CASSLRAPNQPQHF.

This clone was counted once. V and J are TRBV30 and TRBJ2-5; the D is unclear. The V gene lost 5 bases and the J gene lost 5 bases, with 12 bases spanning the gap. Germline V CDR1 and CDR2: GTSNPN, SVGIG (reference sequence). The CDR3 sequence is 12 residues long. CDR3 nucleotides: TGTGCCTGGTCACTCCAAGGGGAGACCCAGTACTTC. Its translation is CAWSLQGETQYF.

The chain combines TRBV5-8 with TRBJ1-2; 7 nucleotides match TRBD1. V was pared by 3 bases and J by 4 bases, with 9 bases of the junction left unmatched. CDR3 length equals 15 residues. CDR1 and CDR2 (germline): SGHTS, YDEGEE. CDR3 nucleotides: TGTGCCAGCAGCTACGAGACAGGGTTCAGCTATGGCTACACCTTC. Translated: CASSYETGFSYGYTF. The whole variable domain, remainder taken from reference TRBV5-8 and TRBJ1-2, is EAGVTQSPTHLIKTRGQQATLRCSPISGHTSVYWYQQALGLGLQFLLWYDEGEERNRGNFPPRFSGRQFPNYSSELNVNALELEDSALYLCASSYETGFSYGYTFGSGTRLTVV.

Regarding this clone: Other DNA sequences in the same sample also yield this CDR3. The chain joins TRBV3-1 (or the pseudogene TRBV3-2) to TRBJ2-1, with D unclear. V dropped 4 bases and J dropped 4 bases, with 2 bases sitting between them. The CDR3 length is 11 residues. Germline-derived CDR1 and CDR2 are LGHDT and YNNKEL (reference sequence). This CDR3 is CASSRYNEQFF. As DNA, the CDR3 is TGTGCCAGCAGCCGGTACAATGAGCAGTTCTTC.

CDR3 sequence (DNA): TGTGCCAGCAGCTTGACACGGGACGCGGCTTTCTTT. Translating it yields CASSLTRDAAFF. The rearrangement joins TRBV7-2 to TRBJ1-1; possible D gene TRBD1, 5 bases. V was pared by 3 bases and J by 11 bases, with 13 bases between. The CDR3 length is 12 residues. The germline gives CDR1 SGHTA, CDR2 FQGNSA.

The chain links TRBV7-8 to TRBJ1-2; no reliable D call. The germline V gene has CDR1 SGHVS and CDR2 FQNEAQ. Trimming stripped 5 bases from V and 5 bases from J, with 18 bases between. The CDR3 runs to 15 residues. Written as DNA, the CDR3 is TGTGCCAGCAGCCCTCGGTGGGCAGTAGTATATGGCTACACCTTC. Its translation: CASSPRWAVVYGYTF.